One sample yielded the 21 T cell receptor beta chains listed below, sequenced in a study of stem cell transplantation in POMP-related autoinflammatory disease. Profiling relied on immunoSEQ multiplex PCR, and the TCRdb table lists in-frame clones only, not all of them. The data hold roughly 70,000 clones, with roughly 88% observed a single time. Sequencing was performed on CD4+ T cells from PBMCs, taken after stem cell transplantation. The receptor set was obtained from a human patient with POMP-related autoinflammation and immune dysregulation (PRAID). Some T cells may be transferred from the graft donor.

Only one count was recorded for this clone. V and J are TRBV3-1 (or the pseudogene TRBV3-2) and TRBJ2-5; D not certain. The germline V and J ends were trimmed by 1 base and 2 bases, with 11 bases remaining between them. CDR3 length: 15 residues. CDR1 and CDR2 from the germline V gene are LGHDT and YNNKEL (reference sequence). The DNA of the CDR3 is TGTGCCAGCAGCCAAGCCACGGGCGCGCAAGAGACCCAGTACTTC. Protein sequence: CASSQATGAQETQYF.

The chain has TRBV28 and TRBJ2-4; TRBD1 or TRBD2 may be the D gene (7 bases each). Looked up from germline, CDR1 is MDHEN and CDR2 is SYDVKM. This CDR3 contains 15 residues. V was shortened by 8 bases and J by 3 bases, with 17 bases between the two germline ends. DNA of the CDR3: TGTGCCAGCTCCAGGGGGGGGGCCGGCAAAAACATTCAGTACTTC. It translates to CASSRGGAGKNIQYF. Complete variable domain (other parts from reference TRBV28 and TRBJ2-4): DVKVTQSSRYLVKRTGEKVFLECVQDMDHENMFWYRQDPGLGLRLIYFSYDVKMKEKGDIPEGYSVSREKKERFSLILESASTNQTSMYLCASSRGGAGKNIQYFGAGTRLSVL.

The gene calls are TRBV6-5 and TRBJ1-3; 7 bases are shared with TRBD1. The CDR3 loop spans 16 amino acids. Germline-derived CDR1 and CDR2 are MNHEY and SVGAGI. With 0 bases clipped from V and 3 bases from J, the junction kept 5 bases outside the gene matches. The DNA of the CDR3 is TGTGCCAGCAGTTACTCGAGAGGGGGCAGTGGAAACACCATATATTTT. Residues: CASSYSRGGSGNTIYF.

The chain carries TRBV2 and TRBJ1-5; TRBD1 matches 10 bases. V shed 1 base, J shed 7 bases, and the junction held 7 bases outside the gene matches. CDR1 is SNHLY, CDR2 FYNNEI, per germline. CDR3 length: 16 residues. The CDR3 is CASSEVGTGALQPQHF. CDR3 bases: TGTGCCAGCAGTGAAGTTGGGACAGGGGCTCTGCAGCCCCAGCATTTT.

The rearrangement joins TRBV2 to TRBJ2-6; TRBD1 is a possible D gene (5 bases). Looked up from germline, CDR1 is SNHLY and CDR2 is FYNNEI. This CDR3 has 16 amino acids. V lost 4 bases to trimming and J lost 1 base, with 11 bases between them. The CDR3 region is CASSGNSGSGANVLTF. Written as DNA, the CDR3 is TGTGCCAGCAGTGGAAACTCAGGGTCTGGGGCCAACGTCCTGACTTTC.

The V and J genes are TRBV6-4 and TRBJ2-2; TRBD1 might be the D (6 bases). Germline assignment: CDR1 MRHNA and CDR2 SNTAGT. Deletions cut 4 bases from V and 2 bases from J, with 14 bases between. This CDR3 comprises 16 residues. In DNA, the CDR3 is TGTGCCAGCAGTGTACTTGGGGGCGCCAACACCGGGGAGCTGTTTTTT. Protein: CASSVLGGANTGELFF.

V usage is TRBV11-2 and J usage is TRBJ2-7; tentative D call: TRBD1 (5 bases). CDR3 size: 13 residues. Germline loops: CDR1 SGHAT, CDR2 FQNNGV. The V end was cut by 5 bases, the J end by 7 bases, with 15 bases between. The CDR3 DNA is TGTGCCAGCAGCCCTGACAGATCGGAGGAGCAGTACTTC. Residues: CASSPDRSEEQYF.

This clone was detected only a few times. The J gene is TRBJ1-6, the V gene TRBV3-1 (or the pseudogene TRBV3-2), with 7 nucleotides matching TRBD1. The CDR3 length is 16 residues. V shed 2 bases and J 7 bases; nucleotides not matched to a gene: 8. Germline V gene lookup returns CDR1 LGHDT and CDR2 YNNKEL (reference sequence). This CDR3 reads CASSQPGQRLNSPLHF. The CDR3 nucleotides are TGTGCCAGCAGCCAACCGGGACAGCGGTTGAATTCACCCCTCCACTTT.

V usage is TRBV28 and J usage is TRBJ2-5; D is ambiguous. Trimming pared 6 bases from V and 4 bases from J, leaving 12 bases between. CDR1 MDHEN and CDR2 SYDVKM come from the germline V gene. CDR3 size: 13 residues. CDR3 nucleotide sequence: TGTGCCAGCAGCCCCCCTGTCTTAGAGACCCAGTACTTC. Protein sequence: CASSPPVLETQYF. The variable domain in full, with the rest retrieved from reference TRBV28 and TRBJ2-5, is DVKVTQSSRYLVKRTGEKVFLECVQDMDHENMFWYRQDPGLGLRLIYFSYDVKMKEKGDIPEGYSVSREKKERFSLILESASTNQTSMYLCASSPPVLETQYFGPGTRLLVL.

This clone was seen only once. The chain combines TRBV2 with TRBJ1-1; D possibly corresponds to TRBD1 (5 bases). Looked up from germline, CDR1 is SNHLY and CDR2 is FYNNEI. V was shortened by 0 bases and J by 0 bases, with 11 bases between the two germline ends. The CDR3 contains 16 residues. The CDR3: CASSEALGHLNTEAFF. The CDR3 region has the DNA TGTGCCAGCAGTGAAGCTTTAGGACACCTGAACACTGAAGCTTTCTTT.

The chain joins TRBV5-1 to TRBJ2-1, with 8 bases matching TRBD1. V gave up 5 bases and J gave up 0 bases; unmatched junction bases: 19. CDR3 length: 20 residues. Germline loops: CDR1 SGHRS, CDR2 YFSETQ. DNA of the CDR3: TGCGCCAGCAGTCCCGGGCGGACAGGGTCCTCCCGTCTCTCCTACAATGAGCAGTTCTTC. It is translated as CASSPGRTGSSRLSYNEQFF.

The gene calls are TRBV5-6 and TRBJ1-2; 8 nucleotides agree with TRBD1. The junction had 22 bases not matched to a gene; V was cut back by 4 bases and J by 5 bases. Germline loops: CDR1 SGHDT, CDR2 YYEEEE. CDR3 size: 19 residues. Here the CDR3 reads CASSSSLFRGLGGRYGYTF. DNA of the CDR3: TGTGCCAGCAGCAGTTCACTATTCAGGGGGCTGGGAGGACGGTATGGCTACACCTTC.

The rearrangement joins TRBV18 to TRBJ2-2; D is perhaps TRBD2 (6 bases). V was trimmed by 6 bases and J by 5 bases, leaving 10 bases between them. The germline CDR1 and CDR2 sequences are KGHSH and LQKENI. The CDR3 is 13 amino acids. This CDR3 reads CASSRGTTGELFF. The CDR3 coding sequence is TGTGCCAGCTCGCGGGGAACTACCGGGGAGCTGTTTTTT.

In DNA form, the CDR3 reads TGTGCCAGCAGTTTTCACGGCTATGGCTACACCTTC. It codes for CASSFHGYGYTF. This chain connects TRBV28 to TRBJ1-2, with D unclear. The CDR3 spans 12 residues. CDR1 is MDHEN, CDR2 SYDVKM, per germline. V was pared by 3 bases and J by 4 bases, with 6 bases between.

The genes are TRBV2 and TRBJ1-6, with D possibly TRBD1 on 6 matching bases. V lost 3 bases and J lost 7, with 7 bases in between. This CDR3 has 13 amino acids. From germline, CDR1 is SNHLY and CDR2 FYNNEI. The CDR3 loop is CASSDGQNSPLHF. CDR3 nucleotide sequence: TGTGCCAGCAGTGACGGACAGAATTCACCCCTCCACTTT.

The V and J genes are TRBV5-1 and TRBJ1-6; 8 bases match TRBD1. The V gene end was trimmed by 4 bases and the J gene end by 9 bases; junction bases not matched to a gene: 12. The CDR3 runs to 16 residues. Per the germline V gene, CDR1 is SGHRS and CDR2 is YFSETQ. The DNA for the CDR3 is TGCGCCAGCAGCCTGGGACAGGCGTCGGCCCTTTCACCCCTCCACTTT. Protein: CASSLGQASALSPLHF.

The CDR3 DNA reads TGCGCCAGCAGTTACTCCCGGGACAGCTCTGGAAACACCATATATTTT. This sequence encodes CASSYSRDSSGNTIYF. The V and J genes are TRBV4-1 and TRBJ1-3; 7 positions match TRBD1. Germline V gene lookup returns CDR1 MGHRA and CDR2 YSYEKL. The junction had 8 bases not matched to a gene; V was cut back by 6 bases and J by 0 bases. The CDR3 is 16 amino acids.

The DNA for the CDR3 is TGTGCCAGTAGTATGCCCGGGTTTGAGCAGTTCTTC. This translates into CASSMPGFEQFF. V is TRBV19 and J is TRBJ2-1; D is ambiguous. Germline V gene data show CDR1 as LNHDA and CDR2 as SQIVND (reference sequence). This CDR3 has 12 residues. V was pared by 3 bases and J by 9 bases, with 9 bases between.

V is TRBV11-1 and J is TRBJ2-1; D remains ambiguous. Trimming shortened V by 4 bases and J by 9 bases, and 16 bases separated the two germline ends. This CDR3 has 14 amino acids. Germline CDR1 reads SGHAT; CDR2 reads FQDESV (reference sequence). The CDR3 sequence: CASSSVASLGEQFF. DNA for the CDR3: TGTGCCAGCAGCTCAGTGGCTTCCTTGGGTGAGCAGTTCTTC.

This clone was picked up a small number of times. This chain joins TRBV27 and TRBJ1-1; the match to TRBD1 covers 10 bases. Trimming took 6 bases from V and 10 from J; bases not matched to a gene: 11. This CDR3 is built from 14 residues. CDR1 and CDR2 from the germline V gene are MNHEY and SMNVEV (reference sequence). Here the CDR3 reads CASSLGTGALAAFF. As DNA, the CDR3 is TGTGCCAGCAGCCTGGGGACAGGGGCTCTTGCAGCTTTCTTT.

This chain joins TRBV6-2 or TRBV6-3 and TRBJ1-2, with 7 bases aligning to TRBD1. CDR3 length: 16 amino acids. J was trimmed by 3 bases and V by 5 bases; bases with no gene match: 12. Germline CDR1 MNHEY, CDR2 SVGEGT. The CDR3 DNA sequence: TGTGCCAGCAGTATGGGACAGCTTGAAAGGGACTATGGCTACACCTTC. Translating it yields CASSMGQLERDYGYTF.